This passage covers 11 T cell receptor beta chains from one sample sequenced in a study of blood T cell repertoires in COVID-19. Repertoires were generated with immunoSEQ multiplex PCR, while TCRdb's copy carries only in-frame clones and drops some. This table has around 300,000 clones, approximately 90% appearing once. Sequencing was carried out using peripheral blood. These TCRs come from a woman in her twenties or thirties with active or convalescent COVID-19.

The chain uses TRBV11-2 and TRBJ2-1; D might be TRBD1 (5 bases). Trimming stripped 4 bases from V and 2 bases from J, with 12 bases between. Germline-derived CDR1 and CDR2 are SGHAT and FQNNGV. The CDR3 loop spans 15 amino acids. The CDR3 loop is CASSSPRGTYNEQFF. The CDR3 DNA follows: TGTGCCAGCAGCTCCCCAAGGGGCACCTACAATGAGCAGTTCTTC.

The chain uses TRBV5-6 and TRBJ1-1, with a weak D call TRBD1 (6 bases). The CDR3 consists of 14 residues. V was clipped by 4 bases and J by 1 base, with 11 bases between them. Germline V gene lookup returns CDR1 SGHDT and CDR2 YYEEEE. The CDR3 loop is CASSTGQPNTEAFF. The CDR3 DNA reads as TGTGCCAGCAGCACCGGACAGCCGAACACTGAAGCTTTCTTT.

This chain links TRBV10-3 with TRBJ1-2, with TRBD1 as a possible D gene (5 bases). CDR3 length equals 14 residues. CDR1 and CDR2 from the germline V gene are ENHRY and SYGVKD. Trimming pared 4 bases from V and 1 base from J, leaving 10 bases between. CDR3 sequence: CAISGRGGNYGYTF. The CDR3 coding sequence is TGTGCCATCAGTGGACGCGGGGGTAACTATGGCTACACCTTC.

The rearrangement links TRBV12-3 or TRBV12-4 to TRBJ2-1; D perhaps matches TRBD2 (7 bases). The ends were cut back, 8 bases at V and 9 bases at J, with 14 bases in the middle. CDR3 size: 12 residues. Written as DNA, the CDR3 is TGTGCCAGCTTCTCCGGGGGGCTTGAGCAGTTCTTC. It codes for CASFSGGLEQFF.

CDR3 in amino acids: CASSQVRGGGNEQFF. The CDR3, as DNA: TGCGCCAGCAGCCAAGTGCGGGGGGGTGGGAATGAGCAGTTCTTC. The chain joins TRBV4-3 to TRBJ2-1; 9 nucleotides align to TRBD2. The CDR3 is made up of 15 amino acids. The junction had 5 bases not matched to a gene; V was cut back by 1 base and J by 7 bases. Germline CDR1 LGHNA, CDR2 YSLEER.

This chain's CDR3 is CASSFGGGSRETQYF. For the CDR3, the DNA is TGTGCCAGCAGCTTTGGCGGGGGGTCCCGAGAGACCCAGTACTTC. The chain joins TRBV11-2 to TRBJ2-5, with TRBD2 matching over 8 bases. Trimming at V came to 3 bases and at J to 4 bases, leaving 7 bases not matched to a gene. This CDR3 is built from 15 residues. Per germline, CDR1 SGHAT and CDR2 FQNNGV.

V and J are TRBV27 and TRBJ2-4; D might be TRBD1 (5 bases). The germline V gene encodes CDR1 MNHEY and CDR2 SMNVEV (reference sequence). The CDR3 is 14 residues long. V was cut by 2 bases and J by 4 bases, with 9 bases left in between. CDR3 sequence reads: CASSLAGHKNIQYF. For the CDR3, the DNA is TGTGCCAGCAGTTTAGCAGGACATAAAAACATTCAGTACTTC.

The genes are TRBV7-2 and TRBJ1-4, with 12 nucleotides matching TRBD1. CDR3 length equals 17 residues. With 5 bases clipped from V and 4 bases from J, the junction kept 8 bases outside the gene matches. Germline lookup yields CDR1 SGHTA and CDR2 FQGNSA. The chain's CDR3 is CASSPWDRGHSNEKLFF. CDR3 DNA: TGTGCCAGCAGCCCCTGGGACAGGGGGCACAGTAATGAAAAACTGTTTTTT.

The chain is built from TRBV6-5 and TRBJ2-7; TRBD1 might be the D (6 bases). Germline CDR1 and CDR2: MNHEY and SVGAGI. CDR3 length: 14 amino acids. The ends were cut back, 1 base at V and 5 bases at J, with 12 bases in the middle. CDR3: CASSYLHRDDEQYF. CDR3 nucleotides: TGTGCCAGCAGTTACTTACACAGGGACGACGAGCAGTACTTC.

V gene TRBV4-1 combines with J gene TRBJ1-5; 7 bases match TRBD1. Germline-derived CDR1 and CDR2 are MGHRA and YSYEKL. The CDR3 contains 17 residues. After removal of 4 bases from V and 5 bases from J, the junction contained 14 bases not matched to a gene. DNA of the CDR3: TGCGCCAGCAGCCCCAACCCACAGGGGTCGTCTTATCAGCCCCAGCATTTT. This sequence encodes CASSPNPQGSSYQPQHF.

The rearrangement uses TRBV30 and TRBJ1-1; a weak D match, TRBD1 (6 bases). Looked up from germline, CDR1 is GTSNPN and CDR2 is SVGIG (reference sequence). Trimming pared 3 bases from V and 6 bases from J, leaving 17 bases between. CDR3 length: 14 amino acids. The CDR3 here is CAWSHPDRVSEAFF. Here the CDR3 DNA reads TGTGCCTGGAGCCACCCGGACAGAGTCTCTGAAGCTTTCTTT.